One and the same sample provided the 5 T cell receptor beta chains below, sequenced in a study of T cell changes during pregnancy in multiple sclerosis. Method: immunoSEQ multiplex PCR; TCRdb's copy keeps in-frame clones and lacks some. The repertoire has around 45,000 clones, about 90% of them found once; the top ten carry about 0.73%. The sample consisted of CD4+ T cells from peripheral blood mononuclear cells, taken before pregnancy. The receptors derive from a female donor with multiple sclerosis, enrolled in a pregnancy study.

This rearrangement joins TRBV27 to TRBJ2-3; a possible D gene is TRBD2 (5 bases). Deletions cut 5 bases from V and 4 bases from J, with 16 bases between. Germline CDR1 reads MNHEY; CDR2 reads SMNVEV (reference sequence). The CDR3 spans 15 residues. The CDR3, as DNA: TGTGCCAGCAGTGACCCTTGGGCCGGGGCAGATACGCAGTATTTT. Translated: CASSDPWAGADTQYF.

This chain connects TRBV5-5 to TRBJ2-7; TRBD1 matches 8 bases. Germline V gives CDR1 SGHKS, CDR2 YYEKEE (reference sequence). V was clipped by 3 bases and J by 7 bases; unmatched bases: 6. The CDR3 loop spans 13 amino acids. For the CDR3, the DNA is TGTGCCAGCAGCTGGACAGGGTGGGGGGAGCAGTACTTC. Translated, it gives CASSWTGWGEQYF. Combining the CDR3 with reference TRBV5-5 and TRBJ2-7 gives the whole variable domain DAGVTQSPTHLIKTRGQQVTLRCSPISGHKSVSWYQQVLGQGPQFIFQYYEKEERGRGNFPDRFSARQFPNYSSELNVNALLLGDSALYLCASSWTGWGEQYFGPGTRLTVT.

This clone was counted between two and nine times. The CDR3 is CASGLADQPQHF. The CDR3 coding sequence is TGTGCCAGCGGTTTAGCGGATCAGCCCCAGCATTTT. V and J are TRBV6-5 and TRBJ1-5, with D unresolved. V lost 8 bases and J 5 bases, leaving 10 bases between the germline ends. Germline assignment: CDR1 MNHEY and CDR2 SVGAGI. The CDR3 spans 12 residues.

The chain employs TRBV13 and TRBJ2-7; D is possibly TRBD2 (6 bases). V shed 5 bases and J shed 7 bases, with 12 bases lying between them. The CDR3 spans 12 residues. Germline CDR1 reads PRHDT; CDR2 reads FYEKMQ (reference sequence). The CDR3 sequence is CASSTRGSEQYF. DNA of the CDR3: TGTGCCAGCAGCACCCGGGGGTCTGAGCAGTACTTC.

The chain recombines TRBV6-4 with TRBJ2-2, with D hard to call. Per the germline V gene, CDR1 is MRHNA and CDR2 is SNTAGT. The ends were cut back, 3 bases at V and 4 bases at J, with 6 bases in the middle. The length of the CDR3 is 13 residues. The CDR3: CASSESSTGELFF. DNA of the CDR3: TGTGCCAGCAGTGAGTCTAGCACCGGGGAGCTGTTTTTT.